These 20 T cell receptor beta chains were all obtained from the same sample, sequenced in a study of shared clonotypes between healthy human individuals (dated by TCRdb to about 2020). Libraries were prepared through the immunoSEQ multiplex PCR assay. What TCRdb holds here is the immuneACCESS table cut down to in-frame rearrangements. Part of the clones is not present; checked against another copy, under half of the missing clones reflect an unresolved V gene, and the others are unexplained. A total of roughly 2.1 million clones appear in this sample, about 93% of them only once. The biggest ten clones account for around 1.7% of the sample. CD8 naive samples were CD45RO-negative cells positively selected for CCR7, giving a CD45RA+CCR7+ population that excluded TemRA cells. The sample was naive CD8+ T cells from PBMCs. The sample's cell subset or site label, decoded: CD45RA+CCR7+. The receptor source for this set is a man aged 18 to 29 in good health. Some clones in this sample may be carry-over from other donors' samples.

The gene calls are TRBV9 and TRBJ1-3; 9 nucleotides match TRBD1. The CDR3 loop spans 16 amino acids. The junction had 4 bases not matched to a gene; V was cut back by 3 bases and J by 0 bases. CDR1 SGDLS and CDR2 YYNGEE come from the germline V gene. CDR3 protein: CASSGGTGSSGNTIYF. The CDR3 DNA sequence: TGTGCCAGCAGCGGAGGGACAGGGAGCTCTGGAAACACCATATATTTT.

The chain carries TRBV2 and TRBJ2-3, with unresolved D. The length of the CDR3 is 15 residues. Germline V gene data show CDR1 as SNHLY and CDR2 as FYNNEI. Trimming took 3 bases from V and 4 from J, leaving 14 bases between them. CDR3 bases: TGTGCCAGCAGTGACCCTCGGTCAACCGCAGATACGCAGTATTTT. This codes for CASSDPRSTADTQYF.

The chain uses TRBV6-1 and TRBJ2-1; TRBD2 matches at 7 bases. From germline, CDR1 is MNHNS and CDR2 SASEGT. The CDR3 extends over 14 amino acids. V lost 6 bases and J lost 10; bases outside the gene matches: 12. CDR3 sequence (DNA): TGTGCCAGCAGGGTCGGACTAGTGAGCTTGGAGCAGTTCTTC. This gives the protein CASRVGLVSLEQFF.

This clone was seen more than once but under ten times. Other DNA sequences in this sample translate to the same CDR3. The CDR3 nucleotides read TGTGCCAGCAGCGTGGGCTGGGGGAACACTGAAGCTTTCTTT. This sequence encodes CASSVGWGNTEAFF. This rearrangement joins TRBV9 to TRBJ1-1; D is unresolved. The CDR3 has 14 residues. Deletions cut 2 bases from V and 1 base from J, with 9 bases between. Germline values: CDR1 SGDLS, CDR2 YYNGEE.

The chain joins TRBV5-4 to TRBJ1-2; D may be TRBD1 (5 bases). This CDR3 spans 16 amino acids. V gave up 4 bases and J gave up 2 bases, with 18 bases separating them. Germline V gene lookup returns CDR1 SGHNT and CDR2 YYREEE (reference sequence). DNA for the CDR3: TGTGCCAGCAGCCCCCGAGGGGAAGGGGAAAACTATGGCTACACCTTC. This codes for CASSPRGEGENYGYTF.

The J gene is TRBJ2-7, the V gene TRBV7-9; 10 bases line up with TRBD1. The V gene end was trimmed by 6 bases and the J gene end by 7 bases; junction bases not matched to a gene: 12. The CDR3 is 15 amino acids. The germline gives CDR1 SEHNR, CDR2 FQNEAQ (reference sequence). The CDR3 sequence: CASSNRQGALGEQYF. In nucleotides, the CDR3 is TGTGCCAGCAGTAATAGACAGGGGGCGCTTGGAGAGCAGTACTTC.

The chain uses TRBV6-6 and TRBJ2-6, with D hard to call. The germline V and J ends were trimmed by 7 bases and 2 bases, with 3 bases remaining between them. The CDR3 totals 12 residues. Germline assignment: CDR1 MNHNY and CDR2 SVGAGI (reference sequence). In DNA, the CDR3 is TGTGCCAGCATGGCTGGGGCCAACGTCCTGACTTTC. Its translation: CASMAGANVLTF.

The CDR3 sequence is CASSILSGGRRYEQYF. The CDR3 DNA reads TGTGCCAGCAGCATCCTCTCGGGAGGGCGTAGGTACGAGCAGTACTTC. This chain connects TRBV11-1 to TRBJ2-7, with 8 bases lining up with TRBD2. The CDR3 has 16 amino acids. Germline V gene sequence: CDR1 SGHAT, CDR2 FQDESV (reference sequence). Trimming cost V 5 bases and J 4 bases; bases outside gene matches: 13.

The chain uses TRBV11-1 and TRBJ1-3; perhaps TRBD1 as D (5 bases). Trimming stripped 2 bases from V and 0 bases from J, with 14 bases between. The CDR3 has 17 amino acids. CDR1 and CDR2 from the germline V gene are SGHAT and FQDESV (reference sequence). CDR3 in amino acids: CASSLSVTAYSGNTIYF. The CDR3 coding sequence is TGTGCCAGCAGCTTATCGGTGACAGCATACTCTGGAAACACCATATATTTT.

The chain couples TRBV4-2 to TRBJ2-1; 8 bases line up with TRBD1. Germline CDR1 LGHNA, CDR2 YNFKEQ. The CDR3 is 16 amino acids. J lost 4 bases, V lost 1 base, and 6 bases had no gene match. CDR3: CASSQGYGQGYNEQFF. In DNA, the CDR3 is TGTGCCAGCAGCCAAGGTTATGGACAGGGTTACAATGAGCAGTTCTTC.

J is TRBJ2-7 and V is TRBV9; D remains unclear. The CDR3 is 12 amino acids. CDR1 is SGDLS, CDR2 YYNGEE, per germline. Between the trimmed V and J ends, which lost 3 bases and 4 bases, there was a span of 8 bases. DNA of the CDR3: TGTGCCAGCAGCGCCTCCTATTACGAGCAGTACTTC. Translation gives CASSASYYEQYF.

The genes are TRBV28 and TRBJ1-5; D is undetermined. The CDR3 runs 14 residues. Germline V gives CDR1 MDHEN, CDR2 SYDVKM. Trimming stripped 7 bases from V and 1 base from J, with 11 bases between. For the CDR3, the DNA is TGTGCCAGCACCGGGCTTGGGAGCAATCAGCCCCAGCATTTT. This encodes CASTGLGSNQPQHF.

The chain joins TRBV6-5 to TRBJ2-7, with D unresolved. CDR3 length equals 15 residues. Trimming removed 2 bases from V and 2 bases from J, with 13 bases in between. Germline values: CDR1 MNHEY, CDR2 SVGAGI. The chain's CDR3 is CASSYGRIPTYEQYF. CDR3 nucleotides: TGTGCCAGCAGTTACGGTCGAATACCTACCTACGAGCAGTACTTC.

V is TRBV7-9 and J is TRBJ1-3; D is ambiguous. The CDR3 has 14 amino acids. Deletions cut 5 bases from V and 0 bases from J, with 8 bases between. Germline V lookup: CDR1 SEHNR, CDR2 FQNEAQ (reference sequence). The CDR3 nucleotides are TGTGCCAGCAGCGACAAGGACTCTGGAAACACCATATATTTT. The encoded protein is CASSDKDSGNTIYF.

This chain joins TRBV6-5 and TRBJ2-5, with D possibly being TRBD2 (5 bases). Per the germline V gene, CDR1 is MNHEY and CDR2 is SVGAGI. V lost 7 bases to trimming and J lost 9 bases, with 21 bases between them. There are 14 residues in the CDR3. In DNA, the CDR3 is TGTGCCAGCACCCAGAGAGGGTCCCACAGCGCCCAGTACTTC. The encoded protein is CASTQRGSHSAQYF.

This clone appeared a single time. The rearrangement uses TRBV6-5 and TRBJ2-7; D is perhaps TRBD2 (6 bases). From germline, CDR1 is MNHEY and CDR2 SVGAGI. The CDR3 totals 14 residues. V lost 2 bases and J lost 2, with 10 bases in between. The CDR3 protein is CASSYGEEAYEQYF. In DNA, the CDR3 is TGTGCCAGCAGTTACGGGGAGGAGGCCTACGAGCAGTACTTC.

The chain couples TRBV27 to TRBJ2-1, with 7 bases lining up with TRBD1. Trimming took 7 bases from V and 2 from J; bases not matched to a gene: 5. The CDR3 totals 14 residues. The germline V gene has CDR1 MNHEY and CDR2 SMNVEV (reference sequence). CDR3 nucleotides: TGTGCCAGCAATGACAGGGTCACCTACAATGAGCAGTTCTTC. Encoded protein: CASNDRVTYNEQFF.

This chain links TRBV19 with TRBJ1-2; 10 bases map to TRBD1. The germline V gene has CDR1 LNHDA and CDR2 SQIVND (reference sequence). V trimming: 5 bases; J trimming: 2 bases; junction bases outside the gene matches: 11. The CDR3 sequence is 17 residues long. The CDR3 nucleotides are TGTGCCAGTAGTGCCCTCCGCAGGGGACAGGGGAACTATGGCTACACCTTC. It specifies CASSALRRGQGNYGYTF.

V gene TRBV7-9 combines with J gene TRBJ2-3, with unresolved D. The CDR3 spans 15 residues. CDR1 is SEHNR and CDR2 is FQNEAQ in the germline V gene (reference sequence). V lost 1 base, J lost 3 bases, and 11 bases lay in between. The CDR3 nucleotides read TGTGCCAGCAGCTTAGGGGTTTCGTTGACAGATACGCAGTATTTT. The encoded protein is CASSLGVSLTDTQYF. Variable domain in full (rest from reference TRBV7-9 and TRBJ2-3): DTGVSQNPRHKITKRGQNVTFRCDPISEHNRLYWYRQTLGQGPEFLTYFQNEAQLEKSRLLSDRFSAERPKGSFSTLEIQRTEQGDSAMYLCASSLGVSLTDTQYFGPGTRLTVL.

CDR3 amino acids: CASSQSPRDGDTQYF. CDR3 bases: TGTGCCAGCAGCCAGTCTCCCAGGGATGGGGATACGCAGTATTTT. The chain uses TRBV14 and TRBJ2-3, with a tentative D call TRBD1 (5 bases). Germline CDR1 is SGHDN and CDR2 is FVKESK. The V end lost 3 bases, the J end lost 6 bases, and 16 bases lay between the germline ends. This CDR3 region has 15 residues.